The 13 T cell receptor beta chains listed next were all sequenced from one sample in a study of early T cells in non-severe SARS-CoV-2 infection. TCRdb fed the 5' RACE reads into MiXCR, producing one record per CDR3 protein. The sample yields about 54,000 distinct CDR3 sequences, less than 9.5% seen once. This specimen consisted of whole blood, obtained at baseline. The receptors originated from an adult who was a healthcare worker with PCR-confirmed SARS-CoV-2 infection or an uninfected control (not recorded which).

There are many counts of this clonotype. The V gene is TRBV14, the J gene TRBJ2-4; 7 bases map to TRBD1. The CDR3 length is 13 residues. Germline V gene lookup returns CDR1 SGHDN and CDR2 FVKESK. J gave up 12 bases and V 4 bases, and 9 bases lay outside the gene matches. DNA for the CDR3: TGTGCCAGCAGCCCATTTGAGGGGGCGAATCAGTACTTC. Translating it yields CASSPFEGANQYF.

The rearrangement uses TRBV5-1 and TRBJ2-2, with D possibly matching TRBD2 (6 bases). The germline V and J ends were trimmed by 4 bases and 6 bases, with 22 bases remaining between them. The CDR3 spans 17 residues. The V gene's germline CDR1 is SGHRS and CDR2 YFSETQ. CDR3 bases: TGCGCCAGCAGCATGCTGTTATCTAGCGTGAGGCCCGGGGAGCTGTTTTTT. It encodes CASSMLLSSVRPGELFF. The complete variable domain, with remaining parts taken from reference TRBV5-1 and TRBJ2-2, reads KAGVTQTPRYLIKTRGQQVTLSCSPISGHRSVSWYQQTPGQGLQFLFEYFSETQRNKGNFPGRFSGRQFSNSRSEMNVSTLELGDSALYLCASSMLLSSVRPGELFFGEGSRLTVL.

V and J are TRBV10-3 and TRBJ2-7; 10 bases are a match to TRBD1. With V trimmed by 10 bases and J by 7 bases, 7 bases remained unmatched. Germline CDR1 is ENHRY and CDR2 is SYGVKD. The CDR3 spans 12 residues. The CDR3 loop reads CATGQGVGEQYF. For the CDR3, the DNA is TGTGCCACCGGACAGGGGGTGGGGGAGCAGTACTTC.

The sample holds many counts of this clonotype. The CDR3 DNA reads TGTGCCAGTAGTATAGATCTGGGTGGGACTGCCAAGTTCTTC. It yields the protein CASSIDLGGTAKFF. The genes are TRBV19 and TRBJ2-1; D may be TRBD2 (6 bases). Germline CDR1 reads LNHDA; CDR2 reads SQIVND (reference sequence). There are 14 residues in the CDR3. Deletions cut 0 bases from V and 14 bases from J, with 17 bases between. The variable domain in full, completed from reference TRBV19 and TRBJ2-1, reads DGGITQSPKYLFRKEGQNVTLSCEQNLNHDAMYWYRQDPGQGLRLIYYSQIVNDFQKGDIAEGYSVSREKKESFPLTVTSAQKNPTAFYLCASSIDLGGTAKFFGPGTRLTVL.

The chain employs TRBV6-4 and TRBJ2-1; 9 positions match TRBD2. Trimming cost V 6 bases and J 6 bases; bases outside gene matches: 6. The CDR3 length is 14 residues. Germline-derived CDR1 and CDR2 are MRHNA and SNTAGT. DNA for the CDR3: TGTGCCAGCAGCCGCGGGAGGGAAAGCAATGAGCAGTTCTTC. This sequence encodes CASSRGRESNEQFF.

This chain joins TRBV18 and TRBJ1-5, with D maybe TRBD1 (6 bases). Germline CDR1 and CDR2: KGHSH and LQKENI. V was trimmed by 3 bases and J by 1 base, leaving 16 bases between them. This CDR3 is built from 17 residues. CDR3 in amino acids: CASSPTQGFMSNQPQHF. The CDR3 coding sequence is TGTGCCAGCTCACCTACACAGGGTTTTATGAGCAATCAGCCCCAGCATTTT.

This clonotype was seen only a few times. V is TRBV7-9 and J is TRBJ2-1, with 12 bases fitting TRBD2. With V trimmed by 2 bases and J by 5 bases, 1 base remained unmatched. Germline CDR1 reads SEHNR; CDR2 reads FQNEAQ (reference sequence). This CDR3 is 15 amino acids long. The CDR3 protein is CASSLRLAGDNEQFF. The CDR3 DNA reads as TGTGCCAGCAGCTTAAGACTAGCGGGGGACAATGAGCAGTTCTTC.

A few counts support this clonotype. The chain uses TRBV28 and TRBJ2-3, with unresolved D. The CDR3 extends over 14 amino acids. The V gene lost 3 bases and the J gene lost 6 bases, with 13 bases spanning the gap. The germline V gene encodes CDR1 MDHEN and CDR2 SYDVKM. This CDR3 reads CASSFLENYDTQYF. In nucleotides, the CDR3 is TGTGCCAGCAGTTTCCTAGAGAACTATGATACGCAGTATTTT.

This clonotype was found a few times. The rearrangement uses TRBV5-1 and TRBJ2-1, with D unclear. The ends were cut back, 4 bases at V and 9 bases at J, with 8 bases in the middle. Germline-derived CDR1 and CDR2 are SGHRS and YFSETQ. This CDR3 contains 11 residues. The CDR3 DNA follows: TGCGCCAGCAGCCTATCACGTGAGCAGTTCTTC. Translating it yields CASSLSREQFF.

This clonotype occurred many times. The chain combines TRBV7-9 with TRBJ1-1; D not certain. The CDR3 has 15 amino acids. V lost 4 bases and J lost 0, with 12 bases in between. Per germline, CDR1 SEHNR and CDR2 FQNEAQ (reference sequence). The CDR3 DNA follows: TGTGCCAGCAGCTCAACTGCGATCATGAACACTGAAGCTTTCTTT. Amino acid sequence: CASSSTAIMNTEAFF. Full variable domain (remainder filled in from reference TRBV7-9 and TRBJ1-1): DTGVSQNPRHKITKRGQNVTFRCDPISEHNRLYWYRQTLGQGPEFLTYFQNEAQLEKSRLLSDRFSAERPKGSFSTLEIQRTEQGDSAMYLCASSSTAIMNTEAFFGQGTRLTVV.

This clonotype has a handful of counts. CDR3 sequence (DNA): TGTGCCAGCAGCTCCGAATGGACTAGCGGGACCTCAGATACGCAGTATTTT. Its protein product is CASSSEWTSGTSDTQYF. The V and J genes are TRBV7-6 and TRBJ2-3; 12 bases line up with TRBD2. Germline CDR1 SGHVS, CDR2 FNYEAQ. This CDR3 is 17 amino acids long. With 4 bases clipped from V and 4 bases from J, the junction kept 9 bases outside the gene matches.

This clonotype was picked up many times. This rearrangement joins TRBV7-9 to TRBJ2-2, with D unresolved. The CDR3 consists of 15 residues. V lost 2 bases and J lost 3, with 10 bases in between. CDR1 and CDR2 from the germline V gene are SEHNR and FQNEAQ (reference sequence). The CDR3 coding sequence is TGTGCCAGCAGCTTAATGCCAGCCGACACCGGGGAGCTGTTTTTT. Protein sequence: CASSLMPADTGELFF. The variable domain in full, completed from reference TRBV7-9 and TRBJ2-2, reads DTGVSQNPRHKITKRGQNVTFRCDPISEHNRLYWYRQTLGQGPEFLTYFQNEAQLEKSRLLSDRFSAERPKGSFSTLEIQRTEQGDSAMYLCASSLMPADTGELFFGEGSRLTVL.

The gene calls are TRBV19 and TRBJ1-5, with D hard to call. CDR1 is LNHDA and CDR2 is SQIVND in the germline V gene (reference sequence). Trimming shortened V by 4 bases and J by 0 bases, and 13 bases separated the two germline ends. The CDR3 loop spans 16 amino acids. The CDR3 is CASSTGRGYSNQPQHF. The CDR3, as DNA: TGTGCCAGTAGTACTGGACGGGGTTATAGCAATCAGCCCCAGCATTTT.